Detailed here is one TCR beta chain. The antigen remains undetermined. The entry originates in a study of long-term antiretroviral therapy in people with HIV. Sampling of each donor yielded at least one pre-ART PBMC sample and at least two post-ART PBMC samples. Every sample had 1-10 million cryopreserved PBMC in it before DNA extraction. The assay used was immunoSEQ (version v3.0), run at survey level. Assay used: immunoSEQ multiplex PCR; TCRdb lists only in-frame clones, some missing. The table has fewer than 25,000 clones, around nine tenths seen once. Study-wide findings and caveats: All time points showed a repertoire dominated by clones expanded before ART.

The sample here was unsorted PBMCs, taken 2.3 years after starting antiretroviral therapy. This TCR was sampled from a man in his 60s with HIV.

The CDR3 coding sequence is TGTGCCAGCAGCTTAGGAGTAGGAGCCTACAATGAGCAGTTCTTC. Translating gives CASSLGVGAYNEQFF. The chain recombines TRBV11-2 with TRBJ2-1; the D is unclear. V was trimmed by 1 base and J by 2 bases, leaving 9 bases between them. Germline lookup yields CDR1 SGHAT and CDR2 FQNNGV. The CDR3 consists of 15 residues.